This T cell receptor beta chain was sequenced for a study of blood T cell repertoires in COVID-19. Clones were read by immunoSEQ multiplex PCR, and TCRdb kept only the in-frame ones, dropping some. The sample holds fewer than 450,000 clones; less than 95% are singletons and the top ten take about 0.57%. The CDR3 has 13 amino acids. Germline CDR1 is LGHDT and CDR2 is YNNKEL (reference sequence). The trim removed 1 base at V and 6 bases at J, leaving 3 bases unmatched. The genes are TRBV3-1 (or the pseudogene TRBV3-2) and TRBJ2-7; 7 nucleotides match TRBD2. This sequence originates from a man between 18 and 29 years old who had recovered from COVID-19. Sample: PBMCs or T cells enriched from blood (not recorded which). CDR3 DNA sequence: TGTGCCAGCAGCCAAGGGCGGGAGTTCGAGCAGTACTTC. Translation gives CASSQGREFEQYF.